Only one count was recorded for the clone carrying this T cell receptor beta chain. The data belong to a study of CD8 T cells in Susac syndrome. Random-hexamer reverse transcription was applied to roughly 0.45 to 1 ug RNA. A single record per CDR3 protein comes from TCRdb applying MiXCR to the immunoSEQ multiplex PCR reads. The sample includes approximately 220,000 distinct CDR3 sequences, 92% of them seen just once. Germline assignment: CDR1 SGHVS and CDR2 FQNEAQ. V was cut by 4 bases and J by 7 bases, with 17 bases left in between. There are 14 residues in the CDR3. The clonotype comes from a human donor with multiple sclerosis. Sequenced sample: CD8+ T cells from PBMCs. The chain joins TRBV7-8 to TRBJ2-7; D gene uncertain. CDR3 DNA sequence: TGTGCCAGCAGCTCGGAAACGGTGCCGTGGGAGCAGTACTTC. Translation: CASSSETVPWEQYF.